This T cell receptor (beta chain) was retrieved from a study of PD-L1 blockade in urothelial cancer. Study at large: Patients commenced intravenous atezolizumab, 1,200 mg every 3 weeks, in the mid-2010s. T cell content in blood samples showed a median of about 140,000. At 6 weeks and at 3 weeks (second dose) after treatment start, blood was analyzed.

The CDR3 has 14 residues. Trimming at V came to 6 bases and at J to 4 bases, leaving 3 bases not matched to a gene. The germline V gene has CDR1 MNHNS and CDR2 SASEGT. Indicated time point: pretreatment peripheral blood. PCRs each included synthetic TCR analog templates spiked in. Generated by immunoSEQ multiplex PCR, the TCRdb table keeps only in-frame clones and is missing some. The table records tens of thousands of clones, around four fifths of them present only once. The chain is built from TRBV6-1 and TRBJ1-5; TRBD1 aligns across 10 bases. The clonotype comes from a man aged 35-49 years with urothelial cancer. The sequenced sample was PBMCs, obtained around atezolizumab (anti-PD-L1) treatment. The CDR3 region has the DNA TGTGCCAGCAGCCAGGGACAGGGGAATCAGCCCCAGCATTTT. Protein: CASSQGQGNQPQHF.